This T cell receptor (beta chain) was sequenced for a study of blood T cell repertoires in COVID-19. Background on the study: The cDNA or gDNA used as material had been derived from T cells, B-cell-depleted T cells, or PBMCs.

This table comes from immunoSEQ multiplex PCR, and its TCRdb copy is limited to in-frame clones, with some not included. Of just under 350,000 clones listed, approximately 90% are singletons. The ends lost 1 base at V and 4 bases at J; junction bases unmatched: 8. The CDR3 has 16 residues. Germline V gives CDR1 SGHAT, CDR2 FQNNGV. In its sample, this clone was seen once. The source material was peripheral blood. V usage is TRBV11-2 and J usage is TRBJ1-1; 8 bases align to TRBD1. The TCR was taken from a woman aged 18 to 35 who had recovered from COVID-19. The CDR3 DNA reads TGTGCCAGCAGCTTAGGGACAGGGTCGGGTGGCACTGAAGCTTTCTTT. Protein product: CASSLGTGSGGTEAFF.